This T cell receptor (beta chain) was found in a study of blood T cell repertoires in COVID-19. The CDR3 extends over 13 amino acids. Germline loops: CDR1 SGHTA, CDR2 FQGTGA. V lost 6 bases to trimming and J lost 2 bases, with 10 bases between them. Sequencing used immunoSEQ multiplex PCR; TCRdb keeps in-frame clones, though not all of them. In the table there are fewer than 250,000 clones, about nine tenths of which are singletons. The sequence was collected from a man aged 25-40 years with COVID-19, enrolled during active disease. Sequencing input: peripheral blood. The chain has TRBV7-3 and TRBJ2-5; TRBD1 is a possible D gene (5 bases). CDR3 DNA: TGTGCCAGCAGTCAGACAGAACAAGAGACCCAGTACTTC. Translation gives CASSQTEQETQYF.